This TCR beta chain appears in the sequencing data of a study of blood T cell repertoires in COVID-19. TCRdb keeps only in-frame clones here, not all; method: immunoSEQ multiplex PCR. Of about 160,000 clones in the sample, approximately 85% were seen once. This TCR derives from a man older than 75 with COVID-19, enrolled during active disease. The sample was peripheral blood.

The CDR3 sequence is CASSLGQGLYEQYF. The DNA for the CDR3 is TGTGCCAGCTCACTGGGACAGGGACTCTACGAGCAGTACTTC. The chain recombines TRBV18 with TRBJ2-7; 9 nucleotides align to TRBD1. The trim removed 4 bases at V and 3 bases at J, leaving 4 bases unmatched. CDR1 and CDR2 (germline): KGHSH, LQKENI. The length of the CDR3 is 14 residues.